This TCR beta chain was sequenced in a study of T-cell reconstitution after alpha-beta-depleted transplantation in children. The table lists this clonotype with many counts. Its antigen remains unidentified. General study results and limits: Recipient T cells and thymic progenitors that survived were the source of the high TCRbeta diversity seen at day 60 in some patients.

Using unique molecular identifiers, the investigators prepared the TCRbeta library. TCRdb recomputed calls from the PCR reads with MiXCR, one row per CDR3 protein. The data contain around 200,000 distinct CDR3 sequences, about 11% of them singletons. Trimming stripped 0 bases from V and 0 bases from J, with 8 bases between. The CDR3 covers 15 residues. The receptor comes from a child under two years old with acute myeloid leukemia, due to receive a stem cell transplant. The V call is TRBV12-3 or TRBV12-4, the J call TRBJ2-5; no clear D. Material: PBMCs, obtained before TCRalphabeta/CD19-depleted stem cell transplant. This CDR3 reads CASSLASIYQETQYF. The CDR3 region has the DNA TGTGCCAGCAGTTTAGCCTCAATATACCAAGAGACCCAGTACTTC.